The 5 T cell receptor beta chains reported below all come from one sample, sequenced in a study of beta chain features in type 1 diabetes. Isolated RNA was reverse transcribed in full, so expressed TCRB transcripts were sequenced. Repertoires were generated with immunoSEQ multiplex PCR, while TCRdb's copy carries only in-frame clones and drops some. Among some 230,000 clones listed, over 8.5% were seen once. Sequenced input: naive CD4+ T cells from blood. Receptors were obtained from a woman aged 18-29 years in good health.

CDR3 sequence: CATATVMNTEAFF. The CDR3, as DNA: TGTGCCACCGCGACAGTCATGAACACTGAAGCTTTCTTT. V is TRBV19 and J is TRBJ1-1; TRBD1 is a possible D gene (5 bases). The germline CDR1 and CDR2 sequences are LNHDA and SQIVND (reference sequence). This CDR3 comprises 13 residues. V gave up 10 bases and J gave up 0 bases, with 12 bases separating them.

This clone was seen more than once but under ten times. V and J are TRBV7-9 and TRBJ2-2, with TRBD2 matching over 12 bases. The V segment lost 5 bases and the J segment 0 bases; nucleotides outside the gene matches: 1. Germline assignment: CDR1 SEHNR and CDR2 FQNEAQ (reference sequence). This CDR3 has 16 amino acids. The CDR3: CASSPSGRANTGELFF. CDR3 bases: TGTGCCAGCAGCCCTAGCGGGAGGGCGAACACCGGGGAGCTGTTTTTT.

This clone was seen only a few times. The rearrangement uses TRBV2 and TRBJ2-1; the match to TRBD2 covers 9 bases. V trimming: 3 bases; J trimming: 5 bases; junction bases outside the gene matches: 5. The CDR3 is made up of 15 amino acids. Germline CDR1 SNHLY, CDR2 FYNNEI. CDR3 residues: CASSERLAGNNEQFF. DNA of the CDR3: TGTGCCAGCAGTGAGCGTCTAGCGGGAAACAATGAGCAGTTCTTC.

The rearrangement uses TRBV18 and TRBJ1-6; tentatively, D is TRBD1 (5 bases). Germline values: CDR1 KGHSH, CDR2 LQKENI. Trimming took 2 bases from V and 7 from J, leaving 9 bases between them. The CDR3 has 14 amino acids. CDR3 bases: TGTGCCAGCTCACCAATTGACAGAAATTCACCCCTCCACTTT. As protein: CASSPIDRNSPLHF.

The chain couples TRBV6-6 to TRBJ2-1; 7 bases line up with TRBD2. This CDR3 comprises 13 residues. Per germline, CDR1 MNHNY and CDR2 SVGAGI (reference sequence). Trimming at V came to 5 bases and at J to 8 bases, leaving 6 bases not matched to a gene. CDR3 DNA: TGTGCCAGCAGTCACGGACTAGGCGATGAGCAGTTCTTC. This gives the protein CASSHGLGDEQFF.